The sequence of this T cell receptor beta chain was determined in a study of blood T cell repertoires in COVID-19. In the study overall: From T cells, B-cell-depleted T cells, or PBMCs came the material, which was cDNA or gDNA.

Assay: immunoSEQ multiplex PCR; the TCRdb copy retains only in-frame clones and omits some. The data show about 170,000 clones, just under 95% seen once. This CDR3 region has 17 residues. Looked up from germline, CDR1 is MGHRA and CDR2 is YSYEKL. Unmatched junction bases numbered 14, after V lost 3 bases and J lost 3 bases. The clonotype comes from a woman in her forties or fifties with acute or convalescent COVID-19. J is TRBJ2-7 and V is TRBV4-1; 7 bases are a match to TRBD1. The sample comprised peripheral blood. Written as DNA, the CDR3 is TGCGCCAGCAGCCACTCCGACAGGGTAAATTTCGGCTACGAGCAGTACTTC. Translating it yields CASSHSDRVNFGYEQYF.